The TCR beta chain under discussion was sequenced for a study of technical replicates of blood from several donors. The CDR3 is made up of 15 amino acids. Trimming cost V 6 bases and J 8 bases, with 19 bases left between them. Germline CDR1 reads MNHNS; CDR2 reads SASEGT. Here immunoSEQ multiplex PCR was the method, and the copy in TCRdb shows in-frame clones only, minus some. The table lists about 79,000 clones, 94% of them singletons. The sequence was obtained from a human donor in good health. Sequencing input: T cells isolated from PBMCs. This rearrangement joins TRBV6-1 to TRBJ1-4; possible D gene TRBD1, 6 bases. The chain's CDR3 is CASSTGLPKFEKLFF. CDR3 bases: TGTGCCAGCAGCACAGGGTTACCTAAATTCGAAAAACTGTTTTTT.